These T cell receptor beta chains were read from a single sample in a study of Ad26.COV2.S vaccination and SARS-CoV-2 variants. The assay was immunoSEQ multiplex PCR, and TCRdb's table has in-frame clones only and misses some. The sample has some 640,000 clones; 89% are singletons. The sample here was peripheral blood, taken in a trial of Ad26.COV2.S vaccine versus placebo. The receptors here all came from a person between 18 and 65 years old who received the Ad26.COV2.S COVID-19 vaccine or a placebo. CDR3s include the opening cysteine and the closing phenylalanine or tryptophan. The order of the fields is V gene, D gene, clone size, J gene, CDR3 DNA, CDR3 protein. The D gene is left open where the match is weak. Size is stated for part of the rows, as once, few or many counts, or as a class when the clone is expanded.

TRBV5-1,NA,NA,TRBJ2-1,TGCGCCAGCAGCACCGGGGGACTCTCCTACAATGAGCAGTTCTTC,CASSTGGLSYNEQFF
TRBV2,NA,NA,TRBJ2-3,TGTGCCAGCAGTGAAGATCAGGGACGGGGCACAGATACGCAGTATTTT,CASSEDQGRGTDTQYF
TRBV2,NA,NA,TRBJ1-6,TGTGCCAGCAGTGCTTTGAATAATTCACCCCTCCACTTT,CASSALNNSPLHF
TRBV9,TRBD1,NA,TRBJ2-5,TGTGCCAGCAGCGTAGCGGGGACAGCTCAAGAGACCCAGTACTTC,CASSVAGTAQETQYF
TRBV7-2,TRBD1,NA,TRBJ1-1,TGTGCCAGCAGCCGGCGGGACGGACAGGTAGGAACTGAAGCTTTCTTT,CASSRRDGQVGTEAFF
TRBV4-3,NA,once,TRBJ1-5,TGCGCCAGCAGCCAAGAGGTGGCCCAGCCCCAGCATTTT,CASSQEVAQPQHF
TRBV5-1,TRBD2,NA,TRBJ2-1,TGCGCCAGCAGCTTAGCGGGAGTTGACAATGAGCAGTTCTTC,CASSLAGVDNEQFF
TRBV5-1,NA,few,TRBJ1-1,TGCGCCAGCAGCTTTGGCATAAGTAGAGGGGTGAACACTGAAGCTTTCTTT,CASSFGISRGVNTEAFF
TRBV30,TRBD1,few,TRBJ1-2,TGTGCCTGGAAGATGGCGGACAGGGATGGCTACACCTTC,CAWKMADRDGYTF
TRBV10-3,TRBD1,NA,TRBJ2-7,TGTGCCATCAAGCCCGACAGGGGGAGCTCCTACGAGCAGTACTTC,CAIKPDRGSSYEQYF
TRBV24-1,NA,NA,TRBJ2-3,TGTGCCACCAGGGGGAGTCTCCTAGATACGCAGTATTTT,CATRGSLLDTQYF
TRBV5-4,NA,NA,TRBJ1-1,TGTGCCAGCAGCCCCTCAGCGTTCATGAACACTGAAGCTTTCTTT,CASSPSAFMNTEAFF
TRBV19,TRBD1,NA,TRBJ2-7,TGTGCCAGTAGTATCTCGGACAGGGAAGTTTACGAGCAGTACTTC,CASSISDREVYEQYF
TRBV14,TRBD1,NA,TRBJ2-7,TGTGCCAGCAGCTTACCCGGGACAGTATCCTACGAGCAGTACTTC,CASSLPGTVSYEQYF
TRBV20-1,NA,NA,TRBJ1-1,TGCAGTGCCCCAAGGGACACTGAAGCTTTCTTT,CSAPRDTEAFF
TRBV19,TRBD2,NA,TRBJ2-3,TGTGCCAGTAGTATCGTTAGCGGGGGGGGGAAAACGCAGTATTTT,CASSIVSGGGKTQYF
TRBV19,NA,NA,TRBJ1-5,TGTGCCAGTAGTCCCCTGTGGAGGGAGGACCAGCCCCAGCATTTT,CASSPLWREDQPQHF